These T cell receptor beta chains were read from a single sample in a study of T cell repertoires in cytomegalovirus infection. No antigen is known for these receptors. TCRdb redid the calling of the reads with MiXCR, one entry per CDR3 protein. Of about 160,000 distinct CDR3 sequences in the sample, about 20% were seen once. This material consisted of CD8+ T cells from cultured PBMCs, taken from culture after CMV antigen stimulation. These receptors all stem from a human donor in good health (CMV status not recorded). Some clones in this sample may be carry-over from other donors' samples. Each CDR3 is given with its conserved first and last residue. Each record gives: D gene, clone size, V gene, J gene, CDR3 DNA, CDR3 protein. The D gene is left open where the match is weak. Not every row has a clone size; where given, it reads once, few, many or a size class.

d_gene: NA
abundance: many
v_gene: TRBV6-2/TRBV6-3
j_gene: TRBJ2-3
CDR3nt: TGTGCCAGCAGTACCTATAGCGCGTCCACGCTCACAGATACGCAGTATTTT
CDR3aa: CASSTYSASTLTDTQYF

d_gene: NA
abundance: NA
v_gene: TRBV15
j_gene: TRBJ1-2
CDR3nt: TGTGCCACCAGCAGAGGGAGGGGGATACTGGGCTACACCTTC
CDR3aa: CATSRGRGILGYTF

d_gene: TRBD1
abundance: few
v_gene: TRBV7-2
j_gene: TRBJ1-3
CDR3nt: TGTGCCAGCAGCTTAGGGCCGGGACAGGGCCTGTTGGGCACCATATATTTT
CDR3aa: CASSLGPGQGLLGTIYF

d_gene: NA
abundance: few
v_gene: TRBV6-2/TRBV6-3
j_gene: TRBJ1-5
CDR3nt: TGTGCCAGCAGTTACGTTGAAACAGAGACCATTAGCAATCAGCCCCAGCATTTT
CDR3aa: CASSYVETETISNQPQHF

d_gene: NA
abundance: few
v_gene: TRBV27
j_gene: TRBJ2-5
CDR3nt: TGTGCCAGCACCGCAGGGGCGCAAGAGACCCAGTACTTC
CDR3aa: CASTAGAQETQYF

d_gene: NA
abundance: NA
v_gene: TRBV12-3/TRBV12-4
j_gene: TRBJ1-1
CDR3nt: TGTGCCAGCAGTTTAGGAGGGGGGGGGACTGAAGCTTTCTTT
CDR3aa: CASSLGGGGTEAFF

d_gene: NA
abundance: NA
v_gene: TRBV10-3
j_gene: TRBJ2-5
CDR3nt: TGTGCCATCAGCGAACACAGGGAAGTTGAGACCCAGTACTTC
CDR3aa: CAISEHREVETQYF

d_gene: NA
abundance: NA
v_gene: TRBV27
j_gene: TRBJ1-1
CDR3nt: TGTGCCAGCCGAAATCTTGGACAACTGAACACTGAAGCTTTCTTT
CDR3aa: CASRNLGQLNTEAFF

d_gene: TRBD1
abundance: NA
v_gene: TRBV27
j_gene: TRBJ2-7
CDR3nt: TGTGCCAGCAGCTCGACAGGGGGTTATTTCGAGCAGTACTTC
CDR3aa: CASSSTGGYFEQYF

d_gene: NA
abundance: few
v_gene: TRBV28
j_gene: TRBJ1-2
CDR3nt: TGTGCCAGCAGTCCCTTGAAAGGGGGGGATGTTTACACCTTC
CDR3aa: CASSPLKGGDVYTF

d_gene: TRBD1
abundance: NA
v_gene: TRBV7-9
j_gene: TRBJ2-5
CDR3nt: TGTGCCAGCCGTCGACAGGGGGCGAAGGAGACCCAGTACTTC
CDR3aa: CASRRQGAKETQYF

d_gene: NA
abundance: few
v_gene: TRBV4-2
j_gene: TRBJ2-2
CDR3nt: TGTGCCAGCAGCCAAGAATGGAGGCAGGGCGCGACCGGGGAGCTGTTTTTT
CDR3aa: CASSQEWRQGATGELFF

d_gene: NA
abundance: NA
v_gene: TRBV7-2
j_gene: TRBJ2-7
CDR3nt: TGTGCCAGCAGCTTAAGCCAGCCCTACGAGCAGTACTTC
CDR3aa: CASSLSQPYEQYF

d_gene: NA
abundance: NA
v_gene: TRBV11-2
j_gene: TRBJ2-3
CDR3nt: TGTGCCAGCAACTATTCCCCGGCAGGGGACACAGATACGCAGTATTTT
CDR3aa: CASNYSPAGDTDTQYF

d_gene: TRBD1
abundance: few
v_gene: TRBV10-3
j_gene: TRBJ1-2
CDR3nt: TGTGCCATCAGCCCCCTAAAGACAGGGATCCGCGGCTACACCTTC
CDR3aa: CAISPLKTGIRGYTF